This record looks at one T cell receptor (beta chain) sequence and its context. Its binding antigen is unknown. Per-nucleotide qualities are absent, and no much larger clonotype sits a single base away. Genomic DNA was extracted from sorted cells with the Quick-DNA Microprep Kit. Amplification of TCRbeta DNA was done with the immunoSEQ hsTCRbeta kit, following the protocol from the manufacturer. TCRbeta libraries were sequenced on an Illumina MiSeq instrument. The paper's data handling went like this. Removing out-of-frame sequences left 2,204,828 distinct TCRbeta sequences, an average of about 70,000 per individual. Two values were used to score each individual: the count of roughly 150 previously reported CMV-associated TCRbeta sequences and the total count of productive distinct TCRbeta sequences. A beta-binomial model was reimplemented in Python, and random forests from scikit-learn, run with default parameters, were trained on data from the US cohort. Classifier performance on the Belgian cohort was summarized as median AUC with percentile confidence intervals over 10,000 bootstrap iterations. The source is immuneACCESS, and TCRdb retained only in-frame sequences with V and J called. Part of the clones is not carried over; for the studies checked, unresolved V genes explain less than half of this, and the remainder is unexplained. The V and J calls and the clone size are those of that table, but D and trimming were determined from the DNA. For this sample there are more than 40,000 clones; 70% to 80% appear just once. Around 6% of the sample belongs to the ten largest clones.

This sample is drawn from a study of memory CD4+ T cells and cytomegalovirus serostatus (dated by TCRdb to the late 2010s). As for the study more broadly: The cohort comprised roughly 35 healthy Belgian adults, 9 CMV seropositive and about 25 CMV seronegative. To replicate a published TCR-based CMV serostatus classifier, the researchers sequenced the CD4+ memory TCRbeta repertoires of a Belgian cohort whose cytomegalovirus serostatus was known.

Single viable CD3+CD4+CD8-CD45RO+ cells were sorted as memory CD4+ T cells on a FACSAria II. CMV serostatus was assessed using a Roche Elecsys assay, by which serum IgG against CMV pp150, pp28, p38 and p52 was detected. Once the samples were thawed, total CD4+ T cells were enriched through positive selection using CD4 magnetic microbeads. The samples came from a different study that was designed specifically to examine the CD4+ T cell memory repertoire. Following standard operating procedures, peripheral blood mononuclear cells were isolated and cryopreserved, while serum was kept at -80 degrees C. Staining used CD3-PerCP (BW264/56), CD4-APC (RPA-T4), CD45RO-PE (UCHT1) and CD8-Pacific Orange (3B5) antibodies, with Sytox blue excluding non-viable cells. Results the study describes overall, beyond this receptor: For CMV serostatus prediction, a median bootstrapped AUC of approximately 0.95 was reached with the original framework, and a median bootstrapped AUC of roughly 0.92 was reached with a US-trained random forest. Only CD4+CD45RO+ memory cells were sequenced, in contrast to the original study, which included naive and memory CD4+ and CD8+ populations. Results were interpreted as suggesting that the CMV-associated TCR signature is largely present in the CD4+ memory repertoire. Of over 150 previously reported CMV-associated TCRbeta sequences, about 68 appeared in the CD4+ memory repertoires, each in one to five individuals. The original-framework classifier achieved a median bootstrapped AUC of about 0.94 with a 95% CI of 0.76-1.00 on the Belgian cohort.

Deletion took 3 bases off V and 8 bases off J, with a span of 20 bases between the germline ends. Including cysteine and phenylalanine, the CDR3 has 15 amino acids. Only the CDR3 DNA stays, 45 bases, in frame from base 1. Reading the germline V gene gives CDR1 SGHRS and CDR2 YFSETQ. The sequence was obtained from an adult in good health and CMV-seronegative. The specimen was memory CD4+ T cells from blood. In this chain, TRBV5-1 is recombined with TRBJ1-1; TRBD1 is a weak D gene call, 5 bases matching. The CDR3 region: CASSSERAGQGEAFF. The nucleotide sequence is given as TGCGCCAGCAGCTCCGAACGCGCAGGACAAGGCGAAGCTTTCTTT. The entire variable domain, with the stretches around the CDR3 drawn from the reference TRBV5-1 and TRBJ1-1 proteins, is KAGVTQTPRYLIKTRGQQVTLSCSPISGHRSVSWYQQTPGQGLQFLFEYFSETQRNKGNFPGRFSGRQFSNSRSEMNVSTLELGDSALYLCASSSERAGQGEAFFGQGTRLTVV.